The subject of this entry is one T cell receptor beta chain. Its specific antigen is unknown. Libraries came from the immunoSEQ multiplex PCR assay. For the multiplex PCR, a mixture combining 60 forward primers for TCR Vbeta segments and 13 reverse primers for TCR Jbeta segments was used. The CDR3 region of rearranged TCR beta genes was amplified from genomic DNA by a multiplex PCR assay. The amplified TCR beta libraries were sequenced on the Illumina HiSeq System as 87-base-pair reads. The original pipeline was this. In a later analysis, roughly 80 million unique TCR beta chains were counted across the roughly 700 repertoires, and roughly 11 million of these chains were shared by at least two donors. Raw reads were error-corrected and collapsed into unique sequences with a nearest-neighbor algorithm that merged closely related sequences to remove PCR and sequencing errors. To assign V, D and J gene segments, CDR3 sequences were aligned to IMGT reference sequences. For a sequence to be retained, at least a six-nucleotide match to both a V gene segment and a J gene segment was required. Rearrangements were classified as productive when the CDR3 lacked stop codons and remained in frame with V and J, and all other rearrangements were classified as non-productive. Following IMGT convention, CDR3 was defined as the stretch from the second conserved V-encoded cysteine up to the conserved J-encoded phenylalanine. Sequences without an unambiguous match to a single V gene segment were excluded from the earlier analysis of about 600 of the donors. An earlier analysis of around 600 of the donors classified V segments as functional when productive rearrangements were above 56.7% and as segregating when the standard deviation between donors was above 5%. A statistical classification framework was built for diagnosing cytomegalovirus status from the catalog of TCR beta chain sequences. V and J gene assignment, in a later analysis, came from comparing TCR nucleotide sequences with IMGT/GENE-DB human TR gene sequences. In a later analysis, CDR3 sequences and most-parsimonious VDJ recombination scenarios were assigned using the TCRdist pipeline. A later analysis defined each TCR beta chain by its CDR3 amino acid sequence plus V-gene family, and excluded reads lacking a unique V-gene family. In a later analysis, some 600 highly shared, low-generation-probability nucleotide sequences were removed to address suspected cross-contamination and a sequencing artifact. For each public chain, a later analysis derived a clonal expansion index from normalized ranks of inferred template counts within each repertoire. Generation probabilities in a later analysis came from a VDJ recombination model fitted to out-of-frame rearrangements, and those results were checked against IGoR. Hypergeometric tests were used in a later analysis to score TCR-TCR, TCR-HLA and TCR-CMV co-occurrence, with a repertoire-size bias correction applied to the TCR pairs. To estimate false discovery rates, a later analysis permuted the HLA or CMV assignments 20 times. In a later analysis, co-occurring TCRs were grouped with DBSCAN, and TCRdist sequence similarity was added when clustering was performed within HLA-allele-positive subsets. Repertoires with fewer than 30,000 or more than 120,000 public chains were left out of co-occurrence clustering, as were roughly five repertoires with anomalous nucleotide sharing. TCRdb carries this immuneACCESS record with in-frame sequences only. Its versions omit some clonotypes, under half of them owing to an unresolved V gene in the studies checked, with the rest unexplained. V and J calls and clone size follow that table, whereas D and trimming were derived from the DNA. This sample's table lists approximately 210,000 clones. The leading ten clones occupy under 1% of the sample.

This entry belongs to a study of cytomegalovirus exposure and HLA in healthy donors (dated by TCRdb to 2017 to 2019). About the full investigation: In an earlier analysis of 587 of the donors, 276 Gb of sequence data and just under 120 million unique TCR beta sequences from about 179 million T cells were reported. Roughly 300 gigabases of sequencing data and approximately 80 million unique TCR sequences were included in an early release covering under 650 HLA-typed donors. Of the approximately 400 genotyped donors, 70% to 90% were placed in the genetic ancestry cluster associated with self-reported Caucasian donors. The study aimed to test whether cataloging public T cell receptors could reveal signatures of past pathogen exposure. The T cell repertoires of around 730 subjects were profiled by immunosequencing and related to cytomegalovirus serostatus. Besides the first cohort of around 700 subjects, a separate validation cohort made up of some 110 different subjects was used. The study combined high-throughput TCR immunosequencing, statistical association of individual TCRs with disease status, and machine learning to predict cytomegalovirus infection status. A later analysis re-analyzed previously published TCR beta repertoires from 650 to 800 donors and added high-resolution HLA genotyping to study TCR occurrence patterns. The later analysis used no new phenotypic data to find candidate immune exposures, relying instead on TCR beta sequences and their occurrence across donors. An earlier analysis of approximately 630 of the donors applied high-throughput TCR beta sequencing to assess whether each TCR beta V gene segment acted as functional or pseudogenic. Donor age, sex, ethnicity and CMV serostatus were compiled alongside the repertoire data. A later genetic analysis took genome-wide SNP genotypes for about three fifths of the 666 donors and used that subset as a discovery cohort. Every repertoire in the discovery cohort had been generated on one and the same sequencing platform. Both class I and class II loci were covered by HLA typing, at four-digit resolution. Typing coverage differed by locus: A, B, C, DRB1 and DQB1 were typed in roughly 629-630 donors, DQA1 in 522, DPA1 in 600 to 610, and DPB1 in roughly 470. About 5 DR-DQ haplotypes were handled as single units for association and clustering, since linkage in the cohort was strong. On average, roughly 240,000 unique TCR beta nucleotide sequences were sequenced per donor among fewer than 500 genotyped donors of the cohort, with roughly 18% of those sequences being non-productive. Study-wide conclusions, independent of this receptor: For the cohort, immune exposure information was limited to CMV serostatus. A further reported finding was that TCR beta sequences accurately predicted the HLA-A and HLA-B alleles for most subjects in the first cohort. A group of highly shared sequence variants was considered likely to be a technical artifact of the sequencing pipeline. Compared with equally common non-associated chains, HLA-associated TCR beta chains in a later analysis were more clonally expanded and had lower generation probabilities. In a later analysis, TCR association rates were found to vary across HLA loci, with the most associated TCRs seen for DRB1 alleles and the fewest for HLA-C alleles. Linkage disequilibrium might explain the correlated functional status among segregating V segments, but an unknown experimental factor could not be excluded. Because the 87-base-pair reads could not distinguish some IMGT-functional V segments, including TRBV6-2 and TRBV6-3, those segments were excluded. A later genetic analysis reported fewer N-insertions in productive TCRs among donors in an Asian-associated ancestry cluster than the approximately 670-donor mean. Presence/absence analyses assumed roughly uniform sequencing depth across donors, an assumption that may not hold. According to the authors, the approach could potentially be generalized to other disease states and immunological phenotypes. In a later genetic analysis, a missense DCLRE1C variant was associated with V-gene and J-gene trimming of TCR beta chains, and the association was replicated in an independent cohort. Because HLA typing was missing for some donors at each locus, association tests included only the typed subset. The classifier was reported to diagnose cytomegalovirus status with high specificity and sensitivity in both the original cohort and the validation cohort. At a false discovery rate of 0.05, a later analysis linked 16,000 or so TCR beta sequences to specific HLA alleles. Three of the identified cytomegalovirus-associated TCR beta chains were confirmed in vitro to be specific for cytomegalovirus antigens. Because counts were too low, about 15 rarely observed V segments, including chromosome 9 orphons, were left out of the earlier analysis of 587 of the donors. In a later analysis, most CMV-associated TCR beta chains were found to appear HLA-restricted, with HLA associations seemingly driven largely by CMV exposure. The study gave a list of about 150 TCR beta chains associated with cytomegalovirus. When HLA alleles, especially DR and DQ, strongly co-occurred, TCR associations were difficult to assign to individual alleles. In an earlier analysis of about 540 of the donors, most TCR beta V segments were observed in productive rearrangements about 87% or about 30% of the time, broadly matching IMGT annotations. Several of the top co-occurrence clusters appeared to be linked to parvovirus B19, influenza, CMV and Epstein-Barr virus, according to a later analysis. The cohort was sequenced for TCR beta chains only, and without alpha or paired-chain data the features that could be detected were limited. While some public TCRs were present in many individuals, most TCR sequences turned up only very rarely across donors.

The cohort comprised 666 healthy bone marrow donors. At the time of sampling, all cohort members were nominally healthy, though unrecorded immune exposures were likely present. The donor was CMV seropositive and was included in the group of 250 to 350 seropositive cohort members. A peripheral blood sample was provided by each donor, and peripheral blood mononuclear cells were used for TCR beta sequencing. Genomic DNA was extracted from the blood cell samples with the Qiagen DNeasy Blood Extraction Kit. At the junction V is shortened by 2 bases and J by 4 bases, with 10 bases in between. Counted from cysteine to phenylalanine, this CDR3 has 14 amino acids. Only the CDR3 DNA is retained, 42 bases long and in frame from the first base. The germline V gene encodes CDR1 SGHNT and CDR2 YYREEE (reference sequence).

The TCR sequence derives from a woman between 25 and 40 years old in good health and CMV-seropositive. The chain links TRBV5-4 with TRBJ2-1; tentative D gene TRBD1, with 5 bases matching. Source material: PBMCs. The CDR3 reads CASSFRDSYNEQFF. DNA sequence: TGTGCCAGCAGCTTCCGTGACAGTTACAATGAGCAGTTCTTC.